A selection of T cell receptor beta chains follows, all from one sample in a study of cytomegalovirus exposure and HLA in healthy donors. Repertoires were generated with immunoSEQ multiplex PCR, while TCRdb's copy carries only in-frame clones and drops some. Seen here are around 120,000 clones, roughly 80% observed once, and the top ten hold about 3%. The sample consisted of PBMCs. These receptors were taken from a middle-aged woman in good health and CMV-seropositive. The CDR3 runs from the conserved cysteine through the conserved F or W. The D gene is left open where the match is weak. Clone size is stated in some rows and not others, as once, few, many or a class when expanded.

j_call: TRBJ1-1; clone_size: .; d_call: TRBD1; v_call: TRBV5-4; cdr3_aa: CASSPGQGSFTEAFF; cdr3_nt: TGTGCCAGCAGCCCAGGACAGGGGTCCTTCACTGAAGCTTTCTTT
j_call: TRBJ2-7; clone_size: .; d_call: .; v_call: TRBV6-1; cdr3_aa: CASSRDTYEQYF; cdr3_nt: TGTGCCAGCAGCCGGGACACGTACGAGCAGTACTTC
j_call: TRBJ1-1; clone_size: .; d_call: TRBD1; v_call: TRBV6-5; cdr3_aa: CASTLTGGNTEAFF; cdr3_nt: TGTGCCAGCACTCTGACAGGGGGGAACACTGAAGCTTTCTTT
j_call: TRBJ2-7; clone_size: .; d_call: .; v_call: TRBV5-6; cdr3_aa: CASSNVGGREQYF; cdr3_nt: TGTGCCAGCAGCAACGTTGGGGGGAGGGAGCAGTACTTC
j_call: TRBJ2-2; clone_size: .; d_call: TRBD1; v_call: TRBV18; cdr3_aa: CASRTGNTGELFF; cdr3_nt: TGTGCCTCCAGGACAGGGAACACCGGGGAGCTGTTTTTT
j_call: TRBJ2-7; clone_size: .; d_call: .; v_call: TRBV21-1; cdr3_aa: CASSKAWDYHYEQYF; cdr3_nt: TGTGCCAGCAGCAAAGCTTGGGACTACCACTACGAGCAGTACTTC
j_call: TRBJ2-7; clone_size: .; d_call: .; v_call: TRBV6-4; cdr3_aa: CASSEQGGNYEQYF; cdr3_nt: TGTGCCAGCAGTGAACAGGGGGGGAACTACGAGCAGTACTTC
j_call: TRBJ1-2; clone_size: .; d_call: TRBD1; v_call: TRBV28; cdr3_aa: CASSSQDRYYGYTF; cdr3_nt: TGTGCCAGCAGTTCACAGGACAGGTACTATGGCTACACCTTC
j_call: TRBJ2-7; clone_size: .; d_call: TRBD2; v_call: TRBV6-6; cdr3_aa: CASRLGLAGAYEQYF; cdr3_nt: TGTGCCAGCCGTCTTGGACTAGCGGGTGCCTACGAGCAGTACTTC
j_call: TRBJ2-7; clone_size: once; d_call: TRBD1; v_call: TRBV4-1; cdr3_aa: CATGQGLEQYF; cdr3_nt: TGCGCCACCGGACAGGGGCTCGAGCAGTACTTC
j_call: TRBJ2-2; clone_size: .; d_call: TRBD2; v_call: TRBV10-3; cdr3_aa: CAISATGTSPGELFF; cdr3_nt: TGTGCCATCAGTGCAACCGGGACTAGCCCCGGGGAGCTGTTTTTT
j_call: TRBJ2-7; clone_size: .; d_call: .; v_call: TRBV5-1; cdr3_aa: CASSLAGPGVRYF; cdr3_nt: TGCGCCAGCAGCTTGGCAGGTCCGGGAGTACGGTACTTC
j_call: TRBJ1-1; clone_size: .; d_call: TRBD1; v_call: TRBV5-4; cdr3_aa: CASSGKGQPNTEAFF; cdr3_nt: TGTGCCAGCAGCGGAAAGGGACAGCCTAACACTGAAGCTTTCTTT
j_call: TRBJ2-5; clone_size: .; d_call: TRBD2; v_call: TRBV4-3; cdr3_aa: CASSPTGGKGETQYF; cdr3_nt: TGCGCCAGCAGCCCCACGGGGGGTAAAGGGGAGACCCAGTACTTC
j_call: TRBJ2-7; clone_size: .; d_call: .; v_call: TRBV2; cdr3_aa: CASSRSYEQYF; cdr3_nt: TGTGCCAGCAGTCGCTCCTACGAGCAGTACTTC
j_call: TRBJ2-7; clone_size: .; d_call: .; v_call: TRBV11-2; cdr3_aa: CASSLQGVQTYEQYF; cdr3_nt: TGTGCCAGCAGTCTTCAAGGGGTCCAGACCTACGAGCAGTACTTC
j_call: TRBJ1-5; clone_size: .; d_call: .; v_call: TRBV5-1; cdr3_aa: CASSPGVSNQPQHF; cdr3_nt: TGCGCCAGCAGCCCGGGGGTTAGCAATCAGCCCCAGCATTTT
j_call: TRBJ2-3; clone_size: .; d_call: TRBD2; v_call: TRBV5-3; cdr3_aa: CARSPSASGVTDTQYF; cdr3_nt: TGTGCCAGAAGCCCCTCAGCTAGCGGGGTAACAGATACGCAGTATTTT
j_call: TRBJ2-5; clone_size: few; d_call: TRBD1; v_call: TRBV27; cdr3_aa: CASSPRDRGIQETQYF; cdr3_nt: TGTGCCAGCAGTCCCCGGGACAGGGGGATACAAGAGACCCAGTACTTC
j_call: TRBJ1-4; clone_size: .; d_call: .; v_call: TRBV5-1; cdr3_aa: CASSPLTGLVSEKLFF; cdr3_nt: TGCGCCAGCAGCCCACTCACAGGGCTCGTCAGTGAAAAACTGTTTTTT
j_call: TRBJ2-5; clone_size: .; d_call: .; v_call: TRBV11-3; cdr3_aa: CASSYDRYQETQYF; cdr3_nt: TGTGCCAGCAGCTACGACAGGTACCAAGAGACCCAGTACTTC
j_call: TRBJ2-2; clone_size: once; d_call: TRBD2; v_call: TRBV30; cdr3_aa: CAWAQAGTSGRFSGELFF; cdr3_nt: TGTGCCTGGGCCCAAGCCGGGACTAGCGGGAGGTTCTCCGGGGAGCTGTTTTTT
j_call: TRBJ2-7; clone_size: .; d_call: TRBD1; v_call: TRBV19; cdr3_aa: CASQDRVNEQYF; cdr3_nt: TGTGCCAGTCAGGACAGGGTCAACGAGCAGTACTTC
j_call: TRBJ2-7; clone_size: .; d_call: .; v_call: TRBV29-1; cdr3_aa: CSVGRDYEQYF; cdr3_nt: TGCAGCGTCGGACGGGACTACGAGCAGTACTTC
j_call: TRBJ2-1; clone_size: .; d_call: TRBD2; v_call: TRBV2; cdr3_aa: CASRPGEGGNEQFF; cdr3_nt: TGTGCCAGCAGACCGGGGGAGGGAGGCAATGAGCAGTTCTTC
j_call: TRBJ1-1; clone_size: .; d_call: .; v_call: TRBV5-6; cdr3_aa: CASSLRRGTEAFF; cdr3_nt: TGTGCCAGCAGCTTACGACGGGGCACTGAAGCTTTCTTT
j_call: TRBJ2-2; clone_size: .; d_call: .; v_call: TRBV29-1; cdr3_aa: CSVEARGGVKTANTGELFF; cdr3_nt: TGCAGCGTTGAGGCCCGAGGGGGGGTGAAGACCGCGAACACCGGGGAGCTGTTTTTT
j_call: TRBJ2-3; clone_size: .; d_call: .; v_call: TRBV4-1; cdr3_aa: CASRELTGTTDTQYF; cdr3_nt: TGCGCCAGCAGAGAGCTAACAGGGACGACAGATACGCAGTATTTT
j_call: TRBJ2-1; clone_size: .; d_call: TRBD2; v_call: TRBV7-3; cdr3_aa: CASSLTGLGVRNEQFF; cdr3_nt: TGTGCCAGCAGCTTAACTGGACTAGGGGTTCGTAATGAGCAGTTCTTC
j_call: TRBJ2-1; clone_size: .; d_call: TRBD2; v_call: TRBV4-3; cdr3_aa: CASRFGLAETYNEQFF; cdr3_nt: TGCGCCAGCAGATTCGGACTAGCGGAAACCTACAATGAGCAGTTCTTC
j_call: TRBJ2-2; clone_size: .; d_call: TRBD2; v_call: TRBV5-1; cdr3_aa: CASSFGDYRDAGELFF; cdr3_nt: TGCGCCAGCAGCTTTGGGGACTACCGAGATGCCGGGGAGCTGTTTTTT
j_call: TRBJ1-6; clone_size: .; d_call: TRBD1; v_call: TRBV30; cdr3_aa: CAWSPGTGSSPLHF; cdr3_nt: TGTGCCTGGAGTCCCGGGACAGGGAGTTCACCCCTCCACTTT
j_call: TRBJ1-1; clone_size: .; d_call: TRBD1; v_call: TRBV9; cdr3_aa: CASSVEGQGNTEAFF; cdr3_nt: TGTGCCAGCAGCGTTGAGGGACAGGGGAACACTGAAGCTTTCTTT
j_call: TRBJ2-7; clone_size: .; d_call: TRBD2; v_call: TRBV4-2; cdr3_aa: CASSLGTNYEQYF; cdr3_nt: TGTGCCAGCAGCCTAGGGACTAATTACGAGCAGTACTTC
j_call: TRBJ2-5; clone_size: .; d_call: .; v_call: TRBV9; cdr3_aa: CASSVGVAGETQYF; cdr3_nt: TGTGCCAGCAGCGTAGGGGTCGCGGGGGAGACCCAGTACTTC
j_call: TRBJ1-3; clone_size: .; d_call: .; v_call: TRBV4-1; cdr3_aa: CASSQGSDSGNTIYF; cdr3_nt: TGCGCCAGCAGTCAGGGGTCCGACTCTGGAAACACCATATATTTT
j_call: TRBJ2-5; clone_size: .; d_call: .; v_call: TRBV5-6; cdr3_aa: CASSLQGIGVQETQYF; cdr3_nt: TGTGCCAGCAGCTTACAGGGAATTGGGGTCCAAGAGACCCAGTACTTC
j_call: TRBJ2-5; clone_size: .; d_call: .; v_call: TRBV5-5; cdr3_aa: CASSLRLDFETQYF; cdr3_nt: TGTGCCAGCAGCTTGCGGCTAGATTTCGAGACCCAGTACTTC
j_call: TRBJ2-7; clone_size: few; d_call: TRBD2; v_call: TRBV6-5; cdr3_aa: CASSYSREGLYEQYF; cdr3_nt: TGTGCCAGCAGTTACTCTCGGGAGGGCCTCTACGAGCAGTACTTC
j_call: TRBJ2-7; clone_size: .; d_call: .; v_call: TRBV7-9; cdr3_aa: CASSLGYRSYEQYF; cdr3_nt: TGTGCCAGCAGCTTAGGTTACAGGTCCTACGAGCAGTACTTC
j_call: TRBJ1-2; clone_size: .; d_call: .; v_call: TRBV7-2; cdr3_aa: CASNSDPQGTGYTF; cdr3_nt: TGTGCCAGCAACTCCGACCCACAGGGCACCGGCTACACCTTC